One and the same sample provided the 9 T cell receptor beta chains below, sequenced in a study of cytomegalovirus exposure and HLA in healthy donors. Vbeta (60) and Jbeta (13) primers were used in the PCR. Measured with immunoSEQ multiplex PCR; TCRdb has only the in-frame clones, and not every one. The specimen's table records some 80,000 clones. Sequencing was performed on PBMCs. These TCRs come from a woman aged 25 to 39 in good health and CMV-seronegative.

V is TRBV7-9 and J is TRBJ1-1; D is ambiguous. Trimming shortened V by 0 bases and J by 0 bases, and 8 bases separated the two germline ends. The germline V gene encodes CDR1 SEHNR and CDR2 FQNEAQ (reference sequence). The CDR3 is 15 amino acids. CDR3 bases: TGTGCCAGCAGCTTAGCGGAGCCCATGAACACTGAAGCTTTCTTT. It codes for CASSLAEPMNTEAFF.

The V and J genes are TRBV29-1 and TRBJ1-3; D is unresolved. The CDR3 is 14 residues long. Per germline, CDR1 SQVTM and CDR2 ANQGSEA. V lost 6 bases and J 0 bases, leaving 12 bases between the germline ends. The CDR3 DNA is TGCAGCGTCGGTGACATTCGCTCTGGAAACACCATATATTTT. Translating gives CSVGDIRSGNTIYF.

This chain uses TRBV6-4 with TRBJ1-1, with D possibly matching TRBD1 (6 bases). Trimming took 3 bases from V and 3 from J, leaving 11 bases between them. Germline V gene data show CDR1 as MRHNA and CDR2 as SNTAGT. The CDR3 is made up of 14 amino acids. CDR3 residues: CASSDPTGYTEAFF. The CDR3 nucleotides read TGTGCCAGCAGTGATCCTACAGGGTACACTGAAGCTTTCTTT.

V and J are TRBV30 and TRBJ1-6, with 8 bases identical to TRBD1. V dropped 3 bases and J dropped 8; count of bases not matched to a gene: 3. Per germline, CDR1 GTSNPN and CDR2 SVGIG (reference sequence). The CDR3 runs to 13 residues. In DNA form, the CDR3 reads TGTGCCTGGAGCAGGGACAGGTATTCACCCCTCCACTTT. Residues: CAWSRDRYSPLHF.

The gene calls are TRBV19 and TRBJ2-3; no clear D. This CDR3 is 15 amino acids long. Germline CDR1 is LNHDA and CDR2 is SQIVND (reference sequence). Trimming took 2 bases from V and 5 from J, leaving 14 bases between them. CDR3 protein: CASSITPGPQDTQYF. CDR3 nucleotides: TGTGCCAGTAGTATAACCCCGGGTCCGCAAGATACGCAGTATTTT.

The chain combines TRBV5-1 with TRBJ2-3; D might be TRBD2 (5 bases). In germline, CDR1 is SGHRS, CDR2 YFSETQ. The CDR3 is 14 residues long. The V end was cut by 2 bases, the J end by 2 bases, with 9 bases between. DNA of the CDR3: TGCGCCAGCAGCTTAGGAGGACCCACAGATACGCAGTATTTT. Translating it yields CASSLGGPTDTQYF.

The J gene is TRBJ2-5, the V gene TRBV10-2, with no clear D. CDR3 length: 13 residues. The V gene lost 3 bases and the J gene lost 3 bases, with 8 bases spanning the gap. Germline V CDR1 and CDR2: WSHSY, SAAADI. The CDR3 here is CASSDGPKETQYF. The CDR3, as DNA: TGCGCCAGCAGTGATGGGCCAAAAGAGACCCAGTACTTC.

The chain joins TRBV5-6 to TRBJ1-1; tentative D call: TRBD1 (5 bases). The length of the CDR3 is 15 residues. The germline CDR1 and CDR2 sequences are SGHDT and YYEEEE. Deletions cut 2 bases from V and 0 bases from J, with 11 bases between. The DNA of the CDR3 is TGTGCCAGCAGCTTAAAGGGGTGGGTGAACACTGAAGCTTTCTTT. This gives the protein CASSLKGWVNTEAFF. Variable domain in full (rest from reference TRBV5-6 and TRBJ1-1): DAGVTQSPTHLIKTRGQQVTLRCSPKSGHDTVSWYQQALGQGPQFIFQYYEEEERQRGNFPDRFSGHQFPNYSSELNVNALLLGDSALYLCASSLKGWVNTEAFFGQGTRLTVV.

Written as DNA, the CDR3 is TGTGCCAGCAAGGGTCGGGGATACACTGAAGCTTTCTTT. Amino acids: CASKGRGYTEAFF. The V and J genes are TRBV5-6 and TRBJ1-1; no reliable D call. From germline, CDR1 is SGHDT and CDR2 YYEEEE. CDR3 length: 13 residues. Trimming shortened V by 6 bases and J by 3 bases, and 12 bases separated the two germline ends.